One sample yielded the 30 T cell receptor beta chains listed below, sequenced in a study of response to subunit inactivated influenza vaccine. MiXCR was run by TCRdb on the RT-PCR reads, yielding one entry per CDR3 protein. Among around 750,000 distinct CDR3 sequences listed, roughly 20% were seen once. The sequencing used PBMCs from blood, collected more than 4 days after vaccination. The origin of the receptors is a man aged 45 to 65 who received an inactivated influenza vaccine.

The chain recombines TRBV29-1 with TRBJ2-7, with 7 positions matching TRBD2. In germline, CDR1 is SQVTM, CDR2 ANQGSEA. V shed 4 bases and J 8 bases; nucleotides not matched to a gene: 8. The CDR3 is 12 residues long. CDR3 DNA sequence: TGCAGCGTTGGGGAGGGGCCCGGAAAGCAGTACTTC. Its translation is CSVGEGPGKQYF.

The V gene is TRBV3-1, the J gene TRBJ1-6; 7 bases are shared with TRBD1. V lost 1 base and J lost 4; bases outside the gene matches: 4. CDR1 and CDR2 from the germline V gene are LGHDT and YNNKEL (reference sequence). The CDR3 consists of 16 residues. This CDR3 reads CASSQGPGQYNSPLHF. In DNA, the CDR3 is TGTGCCAGCAGCCAAGGACCGGGACAGTATAATTCACCCCTCCACTTT.

V usage is TRBV29-1 and J usage is TRBJ1-5; the D gene is possibly TRBD1 (5 bases). The CDR3 consists of 14 residues. The germline CDR1 and CDR2 sequences are SQVTM and ANQGSEA. V was shortened by 5 bases and J by 0 bases, with 11 bases between the two germline ends. The CDR3 protein is CSVSVGDSNQPQHF. Written as DNA, the CDR3 is TGCAGCGTTTCAGTGGGGGATAGCAATCAGCCCCAGCATTTT.

The gene calls are TRBV20-1 and TRBJ2-2, with D possibly being TRBD2 (5 bases). The V end lost 3 bases, the J end lost 1 base, and 9 bases lay between the germline ends. This CDR3 has 14 residues. Looked up from germline, CDR1 is DFQATT and CDR2 is SNEGSKA (reference sequence). The CDR3 loop reads CSARIAGNTGELFF. DNA of the CDR3: TGCAGTGCTAGGATCGCGGGGAACACCGGGGAGCTGTTTTTT.

This chain connects TRBV20-1 to TRBJ2-7; D could derive from TRBD1 or TRBD2 (5 bases each). CDR3 length: 13 amino acids. CDR1 DFQATT and CDR2 SNEGSKA come from the germline V gene (reference sequence). V was shortened by 6 bases and J by 3 bases, with 15 bases between the two germline ends. CDR3 nucleotides: TGCAGTGCCATGCCGGGACCGAGCTACGAGCAGTACTTC. It encodes CSAMPGPSYEQYF.

DNA of the CDR3: TGCGCCAGCAGCCAAGCTGGTATTAGGGCCGGGGAGCTGTTTTTT. Translated, it gives CASSQAGIRAGELFF. The V call is TRBV4-1, the J call TRBJ2-2; no firm D call. CDR1 and CDR2 from the germline V gene are MGHRA and YSYEKL. This CDR3 contains 15 residues. Deletions cut 1 base from V and 6 bases from J, with 12 bases between.

This chain joins TRBV7-8 and TRBJ1-5, with a tentative D call TRBD1 (6 bases). CDR1 and CDR2 (germline): SGHVS, FQNEAQ. This CDR3 comprises 16 residues. Trimming shortened V by 5 bases and J by 4 bases, and 18 bases separated the two germline ends. The DNA for the CDR3 is TGTGCCAGCAGCCGAATTCCAGGGGCCAGTAATCAGCCCCAGCATTTT. It yields the protein CASSRIPGASNQPQHF.

This clonotype came up a few times. CDR3 sequence reads: CASSRGTVPITQHF. The CDR3 bases are TGTGCCAGCAGTCGCGGGACAGTCCCAATCACCCAGCATTTT. The genes are TRBV12-3 or TRBV12-4 and TRBJ1-5; 7 positions match TRBD1. V was clipped by 5 bases and J by 11 bases; unmatched bases: 12. CDR3 length: 14 residues.

The V call is TRBV18, the J call TRBJ2-2, with a tentative D call TRBD2 (6 bases). The CDR3 extends over 13 amino acids. V was clipped by 1 base and J by 8 bases, with 8 bases between them. Germline CDR1 is KGHSH and CDR2 is LQKENI. The CDR3 sequence: CASSPRREGELFF. Here the CDR3 DNA reads TGTGCCAGCTCACCACGGCGGGAAGGGGAGCTGTTTTTT.

V gene TRBV6-5 combines with J gene TRBJ2-7; D tentatively reads TRBD1 or TRBD2 (7 bases each). The V and J ends lost 6 bases and 3 bases respectively, with 18 bases between them. Germline loops: CDR1 MNHEY, CDR2 SVGAGI. The CDR3 has 15 amino acids. The CDR3 DNA reads TGTGCCAGCAGGTACCAGGGGGGGGGCATCTACGAGCAGTACTTC. Its translation is CASRYQGGGIYEQYF.

The chain has TRBV20-1 and TRBJ2-1, with 14 positions matching TRBD2. Trimming at V came to 1 base and at J to 7 bases, leaving 6 bases not matched to a gene. Germline CDR1 and CDR2: DFQATT and SNEGSKA (reference sequence). The CDR3 loop spans 16 amino acids. The CDR3 DNA follows: TGCAGTGCTAGAGCTGGACTAGCGGGGGGTTATAATGAGCAGTTCTTC. It encodes CSARAGLAGGYNEQFF.

This clonotype has ten or more counts. This chain joins TRBV11-1 and TRBJ2-1; possibly TRBD1 for D (6 bases). Germline CDR1 SGHAT, CDR2 FQDESV (reference sequence). The CDR3 totals 18 residues. Trimming took off 2 bases at V and 0 bases at J, with 17 bases between the two ends. The CDR3: CASSLSRPDRSSYNEQFF. CDR3 DNA: TGTGCCAGCAGCTTATCCCGGCCCGACAGGAGCTCCTACAATGAGCAGTTCTTC.

This clonotype was found a few times. The genes are TRBV20-1 and TRBJ2-5; TRBD1 or TRBD2 may be the D gene (5 bases each). This CDR3 comprises 12 residues. Looked up from germline, CDR1 is DFQATT and CDR2 is SNEGSKA (reference sequence). The V and J ends lost 6 bases and 7 bases respectively, with 15 bases between them. The chain's CDR3 is CSAYRSEGTQYF. CDR3 in DNA: TGCAGTGCGTACAGGTCCGAGGGGACCCAGTACTTC.

This clonotype came up once. The chain has TRBV7-2 and TRBJ1-1; TRBD1 agrees at 8 bases. CDR3 length: 15 residues. Unmatched junction bases numbered 11, after V lost 0 bases and J lost 11 bases. Germline V gene data show CDR1 as SGHTA and CDR2 as FQGNSA. The CDR3 spells CASSLAPGTGSDAFF. CDR3 nucleotides: TGTGCCAGCAGCTTAGCGCCGGGGACAGGCTCCGACGCTTTCTTT.

Regarding this clonotype: This may arise from a read error, as a much more abundant clone is one base away. The missing conserved phenylalanine or tryptophan at the end of this CDR3 makes a read error likely. V is TRBV20-1 and J is TRBJ2-7, with D possibly TRBD1 on 6 matching bases. Germline V lookup: CDR1 DFQATT, CDR2 SNEGSKA (reference sequence). This CDR3 comprises 13 residues. CDR3 amino acids: CSVKGDTYYEQYL. The CDR3 DNA is TGCAGCGTTAAAGGGGACACCTACTACGAGCAGTACTTA.

V is TRBV20-1 and J is TRBJ2-1, with D perhaps matching TRBD2 (7 bases). The germline V and J ends were trimmed by 5 bases and 6 bases, with 17 bases remaining between them. CDR1 and CDR2 from the germline V gene are DFQATT and SNEGSKA (reference sequence). CDR3 length: 14 residues. The CDR3 DNA follows: TGCAGTGCTCTCCCGGGGGGAGGGGGCAATGAGCAGTTCTTC. Translating gives CSALPGGGGNEQFF.

This clonotype was counted many times. V is TRBV6-2 or TRBV6-3 and J is TRBJ1-2; D unresolved. The germline V gene has CDR1 MNHEY and CDR2 SVGEGT. This CDR3 has 12 amino acids. Trimming pared 8 bases from V and 2 bases from J, leaving 9 bases between. The CDR3 DNA sequence: TGTGCCAGCGGGCAGTCCAACTATGGCTACACCTTC. This translates into CASGQSNYGYTF.

V and J are TRBV15 and TRBJ2-7; the D is unclear. V shed 0 bases and J shed 3 bases, with 9 bases lying between them. Germline CDR1 LNHNV, CDR2 YYDKDF (reference sequence). The CDR3 runs to 14 residues. The CDR3: CATSRDMGFYEQYF. In DNA form, the CDR3 reads TGTGCCACCAGCAGAGATATGGGTTTCTACGAGCAGTACTTC.

This clonotype was picked up a small number of times. V is TRBV20-1 and J is TRBJ2-5, with TRBD2 matching 9 bases. V shed 2 bases, J shed 2 bases, and the junction held 3 bases outside the gene matches. The CDR3 runs to 14 residues. In germline, CDR1 is DFQATT, CDR2 SNEGSKA (reference sequence). CDR3 nucleotide sequence: TGCAGTGCTAGATTGAGCGGGGGGCAAGAGACCCAGTACTTC. Its translation: CSARLSGGQETQYF.

This clonotype was picked up a small number of times. The chain has TRBV20-1 and TRBJ2-7, with D possibly being TRBD1 (6 bases). The CDR3 runs 12 residues. The germline V and J ends were trimmed by 6 bases and 5 bases, with 14 bases remaining between them. Germline values: CDR1 DFQATT, CDR2 SNEGSKA (reference sequence). CDR3 in amino acids: CSANSGDHEQYF. CDR3 DNA: TGCAGTGCCAATTCAGGGGACCACGAGCAGTACTTC.

This clonotype was counted a few times. CDR3 nucleotides: TGTGCCAGCAGTTACAGGGTCGTAGGATACGGCTACACCTTC. Translating it yields CASSYRVVGYGYTF. The V gene is TRBV6-5, the J gene TRBJ1-2; D ambiguous. There are 14 residues in the CDR3. V was pared by 2 bases and J by 8 bases, with 15 bases between. CDR1 is MNHEY, CDR2 SVGAGI, per germline.

The gene calls are TRBV6-1 and TRBJ2-7; D possibly uses TRBD1 or TRBD2 (5 bases each). This CDR3 contains 14 residues. Trimming took off 6 bases at V and 4 bases at J, with 16 bases between the two ends. Looked up from germline, CDR1 is MNHNS and CDR2 is SASEGT. The CDR3 loop reads CASRAPGRGYEQYF. DNA for the CDR3: TGTGCCAGCAGAGCCCCAGGGAGAGGTTACGAGCAGTACTTC.

This clonotype has more than one count but fewer than ten. V gene TRBV7-9 combines with J gene TRBJ2-3, with 9 bases matching TRBD2. Unmatched junction bases numbered 11, after V lost 5 bases and J lost 2 bases. The CDR3 spans 17 residues. Per the germline V gene, CDR1 is SEHNR and CDR2 is FQNEAQ (reference sequence). The CDR3: CASSARGGGAYTDTQYF. The DNA of the CDR3 is TGTGCCAGCAGCGCACGCGGGGGGGGAGCCTACACAGATACGCAGTATTTT.

This clonotype was recorded a few times. This chain uses TRBV29-1 with TRBJ2-7; D not certain. The CDR3 has 15 residues. V dropped 0 bases and J dropped 0 bases, with 12 bases sitting between them. Germline V lookup: CDR1 SQVTM, CDR2 ANQGSEA. Here the CDR3 reads CSVEDRSTSSYEQYF. The CDR3 DNA reads TGCAGCGTTGAAGACAGGTCCACCTCCTCCTACGAGCAGTACTTC.

This sequence joins TRBV29-1 and TRBJ2-1, with D tentatively TRBD1 (6 bases). CDR3 length equals 15 residues. V was clipped by 0 bases and J by 7 bases, with 16 bases between them. Germline CDR1 is SQVTM and CDR2 is ANQGSEA. CDR3 DNA sequence: TGCAGCGTTGAAGATCCTCACACCCAGGGGAATGAGCAGTTCTTC. Translated, it gives CSVEDPHTQGNEQFF.

This clonotype was counted only a few times. The chain carries TRBV5-1 and TRBJ2-7; 7 nucleotides line up with TRBD2. J gave up 2 bases and V 4 bases, and 9 bases lay outside the gene matches. Germline CDR1 SGHRS, CDR2 YFSETQ. CDR3 length equals 15 residues. The CDR3 DNA reads as TGCGCCAGCAGCATTGGTAGCGGGCAAACCTACGAGCAGTACTTC. Amino acids: CASSIGSGQTYEQYF.

The genes are TRBV12-3 or TRBV12-4 and TRBJ2-1; a possible D gene is TRBD2 (5 bases). V was shortened by 6 bases and J by 3 bases, with 18 bases between the two germline ends. The CDR3 totals 16 residues. The DNA for the CDR3 is TGTGCCAGCAGAGATTTCAGAGGGAGTAACTACAATGAGCAGTTCTTC. Its protein is CASRDFRGSNYNEQFF.

This chain links TRBV20-1 with TRBJ2-1; TRBD2 agrees at 9 bases. Looked up from germline, CDR1 is DFQATT and CDR2 is SNEGSKA (reference sequence). With V trimmed by 5 bases and J by 7 bases, 9 bases remained unmatched. This CDR3 is 14 amino acids long. In nucleotides, the CDR3 is TGCAGTGCTCTGGGCGGGGGGGCGGAAAATGAGCAGTTCTTC. Amino acid sequence: CSALGGGAENEQFF.

The chain couples TRBV3-1 to TRBJ2-1; 12 nucleotides match TRBD2. CDR3 size: 17 residues. V lost 10 bases and J lost 8; bases outside the gene matches: 18. Looked up from germline, CDR1 is LGHDT and CDR2 is YNNKEL (reference sequence). This chain's CDR3 is CAISFRLAGGPGDEQFF. CDR3 sequence (DNA): TGTGCCATCAGTTTTCGTCTAGCGGGGGGGCCGGGCGATGAGCAGTTCTTC.

This clonotype has a handful of counts. The rearrangement links TRBV15 to TRBJ2-3; D gene uncertain. V was cut by 1 base and J by 4 bases, with 9 bases left in between. The CDR3 contains 14 residues. The germline CDR1 and CDR2 sequences are LNHNV and YYDKDF (reference sequence). The CDR3 loop reads CATSRARQADTQYF. CDR3 nucleotide sequence: TGTGCCACCAGCAGAGCCAGGCAGGCAGATACGCAGTATTTT. Full variable domain (outside the CDR3, taken from reference TRBV15 and TRBJ2-3): DAMVIQNPRYQVTQFGKPVTLSCSQTLNHNVMYWYQQKSSQAPKLLFHYYDKDFNNEADTPDNFQSRRPNTSFCFLDIRSPGLGDTAMYLCATSRARQADTQYFGPGTRLTVL.